This T cell receptor (beta chain) originates from a study of blood T cell repertoires in COVID-19. The overall study: COVID-19 samples from acute and convalescent phases originated in the United States, Italy and Spain. In each case, the material was cDNA or gDNA derived from T cells, B-cell-depleted T cells, or PBMCs.

Original handling: Nucleated cell counts were estimated from reference gene primer amplification. The method was immunoSEQ multiplex PCR; TCRdb's version includes in-frame clones alone and lacks a portion of them. That table supplies the V and J calls and clone size; D and trimming were determined from the DNA. The sample has 200,000 or so clones; 80% to 85% are singletons. V was cut by 1 base and J by 1 base, with 7 bases left in between. Looked up from germline, CDR1 is SEHNR and CDR2 is FQNEAQ (reference sequence). The CDR3 is 14 amino acids. Only one count was recorded for this clone. It was during active infection that Seattle patients were enrolled and then longitudinally followed.

Material: peripheral blood. The rearrangement links TRBV7-9 to TRBJ1-1; D call uncertain. The clonotype originates from a woman older than 75 with COVID-19, enrolled during active disease. The CDR3 DNA is TGTGCCAGCAGCTTAGTGGCAGGGAACACTGAAGCTTTCTTT. The encoded protein is CASSLVAGNTEAFF.